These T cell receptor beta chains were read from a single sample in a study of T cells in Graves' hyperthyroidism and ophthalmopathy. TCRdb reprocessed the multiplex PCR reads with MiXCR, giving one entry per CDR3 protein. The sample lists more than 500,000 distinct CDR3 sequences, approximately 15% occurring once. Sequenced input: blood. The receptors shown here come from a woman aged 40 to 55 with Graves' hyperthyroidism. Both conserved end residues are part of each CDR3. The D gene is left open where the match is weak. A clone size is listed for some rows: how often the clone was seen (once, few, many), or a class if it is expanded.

TGTGCCAGCAGCTTAACCGGGGCCCGCGGTAGCACAGATACGCAGTATTTT	CASSLTGARGSTDTQYF	TRBJ2-3	-	many	TRBV7-2
TGTGCCAGCAGCTTCGACAATAACTACGAGCAGTACTTC	CASSFDNNYEQYF	TRBJ2-7	-	-	TRBV7-2
TGCGCCAGCAGCCCCCAGAGTGACAATGAGCAGTTCTTC	CASSPQSDNEQFF	TRBJ2-1	-	-	TRBV5-1
TGTGCCAGCAGTTACTCGAGCAATCAGCCCCAGCATTTT	CASSYSSNQPQHF	TRBJ1-5	-	many	TRBV6-6
TGCGCCAGCAGCCAACCCCTAGCGGGTAATGAGCAGTTCTTC	CASSQPLAGNEQFF	TRBJ2-1	TRBD2	once	TRBV4-1
TGTGCTAGTGGTTTGGAGGGCAAGCCGTATCTGCATTTT	CASGLEGKPYLHF	TRBJ1-5	-	many	TRBV12-5
TGTGCCACCAGCAGAGATGGGATACTTGGGGAGACCCAGTACTTC	CATSRDGILGETQYF	TRBJ2-5	-	-	TRBV15
TGTGCCAGCAGTCCCTTGCGGCCTAGCGATCCCCTTAAAGAGACCCAGTACTTC	CASSPLRPSDPLKETQYF	TRBJ2-5	-	many	TRBV12-3/TRBV12-4
TGTGCCAGTAGTGACTCAGGACTAGCGGTCTCCTACAATGAGCAGTTCTTC	CASSDSGLAVSYNEQFF	TRBJ2-1	TRBD2	few	TRBV19
TGTGCCAGCAGCCGGGGTGGGGCCGGCTATGGCTACACCTTC	CASSRGGAGYGYTF	TRBJ1-2	-	-	TRBV7-2
TGTGCCACCAGCAGAGTTAACCCCTTTTCACCTGGGGGCACAGATACGCAGTATTTT	CATSRVNPFSPGGTDTQYF	TRBJ2-3	-	few	TRBV15
TGTGCCAGCAGCCCCAGAGGATATGGCTACACCTTC	CASSPRGYGYTF	TRBJ1-2	-	many	TRBV11-3
TGTGCCATCAGTGCGGGGCAAGGAGGGGGAAAACTGTTTTTT	CAISAGQGGGKLFF	TRBJ1-4	-	-	TRBV10-3
TGTGCCAGTACCCCAACTCCGGGACAGGGGTATAGGGAGCAGTACTTC	CASTPTPGQGYREQYF	TRBJ2-7	TRBD1	-	TRBV19
TGTGCCAGCAGGTCATCCGGGACAGCGTATGGCTACACCTTC	CASRSSGTAYGYTF	TRBJ1-2	TRBD1	-	TRBV28
TGTGCCAGCAGTTTATTGGGCCTAGCGGGGTACGAGCAGTACTTC	CASSLLGLAGYEQYF	TRBJ2-7	TRBD2	-	TRBV27
TGTGCCTACCGACGGGGGAACACCGGGGAGCTGTTTTTT	CAYRRGNTGELFF	TRBJ2-2	-	-	TRBV12-3/TRBV12-4
TGTGCCAGCAGCTTGGAGGGGGCGGGTGGAATGAACACTGAAGCTTTCTTT	CASSLEGAGGMNTEAFF	TRBJ1-1	TRBD1	-	TRBV5-5
TGTGCCAGCAGTTTATCGAGGGGAAGGGGGAGGGTCACAGATACGCAGTATTTT	CASSLSRGRGRVTDTQYF	TRBJ2-3	-	many	TRBV27
TGTGCCAGCAGTTACGAGGGAGGGCCGGATGAGCAGTTCTTC	CASSYEGGPDEQFF	TRBJ2-1	TRBD2	-	TRBV12-3/TRBV12-4
TGCAGTGCTAGTTTCGGGGGCTATGGCTACACCTTC	CSASFGGYGYTF	TRBJ1-2	-	many	TRBV20-1
TGTGCCAGCACCAGTACCGGGACAGGGCGGCTCTATGGCTACACCTTC	CASTSTGTGRLYGYTF	TRBJ1-2	TRBD1	-	TRBV28
TGCAGCGTTGTGGGGGCGAACACCGGGGAGCTGTTTTTT	CSVVGANTGELFF	TRBJ2-2	-	many	TRBV29-1
TGTGCCATCGGACAGGGGGCGAACACCGGGGAGCTGTTTTTT	CAIGQGANTGELFF	TRBJ2-2	TRBD1	few	TRBV28
TGTGCCAGCAGCTTAGATTGGTCCCCAGAGGGCTATGGCTACACCTTC	CASSLDWSPEGYGYTF	TRBJ1-2	-	many	TRBV11-2